The 14 T cell receptor beta chains presented below share a single source sample, sequenced in a study of blood T cell repertoires in COVID-19. The repertoire was sequenced with immunoSEQ multiplex PCR; TCRdb's copy has only in-frame clones and lacks some. The sample contains 90,000 to 150,000 clones, roughly 79% of which appear only once. The sequencing sample was made of peripheral blood. These receptors were collected from a human donor in a cohort sampled during active COVID-19.

V gene TRBV30 combines with J gene TRBJ1-4; possibly TRBD1 for D (6 bases). In germline, CDR1 is GTSNPN, CDR2 SVGIG (reference sequence). The CDR3 consists of 12 residues. V dropped 4 bases and J dropped 6 bases, with 9 bases sitting between them. The CDR3 DNA is TGTGCCTGGACAGGGGCTGATGAAAAACTGTTTTTT. Its translation: CAWTGADEKLFF.

The chain recombines TRBV7-8 with TRBJ1-3, with D hard to call. Trimming took off 6 bases at V and 0 bases at J, with 6 bases between the two ends. Germline CDR1 SGHVS, CDR2 FQNEAQ. The CDR3 is made up of 13 amino acids. The CDR3 nucleotides read TGTGCCAGCAGAGGCGGCTCTGGAAACACCATATATTTT. This translates into CASRGGSGNTIYF.

The V gene is TRBV7-9, the J gene TRBJ2-5, with no clear D. The germline V and J ends were trimmed by 1 base and 5 bases, with 8 bases remaining between them. This CDR3 comprises 13 residues. Germline CDR1 SEHNR, CDR2 FQNEAQ (reference sequence). The CDR3: CASSLDGRETQYF. The CDR3 nucleotides are TGTGCCAGCAGCTTAGATGGTCGGGAGACCCAGTACTTC.

This chain uses TRBV6-6 with TRBJ2-7; TRBD2 matches at 7 bases. The length of the CDR3 is 14 residues. V dropped 0 bases and J dropped 7; count of bases not matched to a gene: 6. Germline V gives CDR1 MNHNY, CDR2 SVGAGI (reference sequence). CDR3 region: CASSYSAGAEEQYF. DNA for the CDR3: TGTGCCAGCAGTTACTCGGCGGGAGCAGAGGAGCAGTACTTC.

The chain employs TRBV6-2 or TRBV6-3 and TRBJ1-1; tentative D call: TRBD1 (6 bases). Germline loops: CDR1 MNHEY, CDR2 SVGEGT. V shed 5 bases and J shed 0 bases, with 10 bases lying between them. This CDR3 is built from 14 residues. The CDR3 nucleotides read TGTGCCAGCAGTCAGGACAGTCTGAACACTGAAGCTTTCTTT. Translated: CASSQDSLNTEAFF.

The rearrangement links TRBV9 to TRBJ1-6; TRBD1 might be the D (6 bases). V was pared by 3 bases and J by 7 bases, with 14 bases between. The CDR3 spans 15 residues. The germline V gene encodes CDR1 SGDLS and CDR2 YYNGEE. The CDR3 spells CASSGTQGYNSPLHF. The CDR3 region has the DNA TGTGCCAGCAGCGGAACTCAGGGGTACAATTCACCCCTCCACTTT. Drawing the rest from reference TRBV9 and TRBJ1-6, the complete variable domain is DSGVTQTPKHLITATGQRVTLRCSPRSGDLSVYWYQQSLDQGLQFLIQYYNGEERAKGNILERFSAQQFPDLHSELNLSSLELGDSALYFCASSGTQGYNSPLHFGNGTRLTVT.

This rearrangement joins TRBV5-6 to TRBJ2-7; D gene ambiguous. The CDR3 extends over 13 amino acids. Germline values: CDR1 SGHDT, CDR2 YYEEEE. Trimming stripped 7 bases from V and 6 bases from J, with 17 bases between. CDR3 protein: CASARSPSVEQYF. CDR3 in DNA: TGTGCCAGCGCTAGATCTCCATCGGTCGAGCAGTACTTC.

The chain recombines TRBV7-2 with TRBJ1-1; 8 nucleotides align to TRBD1. V lost 3 bases to trimming and J lost 0 bases; unmatched junction nucleotides: 6. This CDR3 region has 16 residues. Per germline, CDR1 SGHTA and CDR2 FQGNSA. The CDR3 DNA sequence: TGTGCCAGCAGCTTGACAGGGGCGATCATGAACACTGAAGCTTTCTTT. Amino acids: CASSLTGAIMNTEAFF.

This chain joins TRBV7-2 and TRBJ1-6; 7 nucleotides line up with TRBD1. Trimming took 4 bases from V and 7 from J; bases not matched to a gene: 10. Germline V gives CDR1 SGHTA, CDR2 FQGNSA. The CDR3 extends over 16 amino acids. The CDR3 loop is CASSSQPTGYNSPLHF. CDR3 DNA: TGTGCCAGCAGCTCTCAACCGACAGGGTACAATTCACCCCTCCACTTT.

This sequence joins TRBV6-2 or TRBV6-3 and TRBJ2-3; weak D call: TRBD2 (6 bases). Germline CDR1 reads MNHEY; CDR2 reads SVGEGT. V gave up 5 bases and J gave up 3 bases, with 15 bases separating them. The length of the CDR3 is 15 residues. CDR3 DNA sequence: TGTGCCAGCAGTGAGACCCACGCGGGGACAGATACGCAGTATTTT. This gives the protein CASSETHAGTDTQYF.

V gene TRBV6-1 combines with J gene TRBJ1-2, with D hard to call. From germline, CDR1 is MNHNS and CDR2 SASEGT. CDR3 size: 15 residues. With 0 bases removed from V and 4 bases from J, the gap between germline ends came to 12 bases. The CDR3 sequence is CASSEARRAAYGYTF. CDR3 nucleotide sequence: TGTGCCAGCAGTGAAGCTCGACGAGCGGCCTATGGCTACACCTTC.

The gene calls are TRBV4-3 and TRBJ2-3; a weak D match, TRBD1 (6 bases). V was shortened by 1 base and J by 6 bases, with 14 bases between the two germline ends. There are 15 residues in the CDR3. In germline, CDR1 is LGHNA, CDR2 YSLEER. For the CDR3, the DNA is TGCGCCAGCAGCCAAGTAGGGGGTAGGGCTGATACGCAGTATTTT. Translated: CASSQVGGRADTQYF.

The CDR3 DNA reads as TGTGCCAGCAGCGCGACCGGGACAGGGAATGCACCCCTCCACTTT. Translating it yields CASSATGTGNAPLHF. The chain combines TRBV9 with TRBJ1-6, with TRBD1 matching 9 bases. The CDR3 is 15 amino acids. V lost 3 bases, J lost 11 bases, and 9 bases stayed unmatched. Germline-derived CDR1 and CDR2 are SGDLS and YYNGEE.

The chain is built from TRBV2 and TRBJ1-2; 10 positions match TRBD1. CDR3 size: 15 residues. The germline gives CDR1 SNHLY, CDR2 FYNNEI. Trimming at V came to 6 bases and at J to 8 bases, leaving 12 bases not matched to a gene. CDR3 region: CASSPRGTGVRGYTF. CDR3 coding DNA: TGTGCCAGCAGCCCTAGGGGGACAGGGGTTCGAGGCTACACCTTC.